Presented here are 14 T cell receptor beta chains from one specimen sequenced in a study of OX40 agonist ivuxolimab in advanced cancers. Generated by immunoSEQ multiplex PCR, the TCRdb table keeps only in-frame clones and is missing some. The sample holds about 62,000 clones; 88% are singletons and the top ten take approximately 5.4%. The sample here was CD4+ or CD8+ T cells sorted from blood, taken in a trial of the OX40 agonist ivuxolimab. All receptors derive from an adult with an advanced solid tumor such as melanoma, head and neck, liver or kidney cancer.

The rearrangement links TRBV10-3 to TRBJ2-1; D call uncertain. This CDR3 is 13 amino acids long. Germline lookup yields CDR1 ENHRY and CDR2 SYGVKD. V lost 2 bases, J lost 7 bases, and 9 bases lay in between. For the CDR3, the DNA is TGTGCCATCAGTGAGGGGATGACTAATGAGCAGTTCTTC. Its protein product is CAISEGMTNEQFF.

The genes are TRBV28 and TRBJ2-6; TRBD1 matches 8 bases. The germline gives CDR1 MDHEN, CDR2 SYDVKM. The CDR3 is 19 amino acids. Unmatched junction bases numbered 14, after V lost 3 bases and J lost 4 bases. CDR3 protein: CASSFWETGELSGANVLTF. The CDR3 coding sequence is TGTGCCAGCAGTTTTTGGGAGACAGGGGAGCTCTCCGGGGCCAACGTCCTGACTTTC.

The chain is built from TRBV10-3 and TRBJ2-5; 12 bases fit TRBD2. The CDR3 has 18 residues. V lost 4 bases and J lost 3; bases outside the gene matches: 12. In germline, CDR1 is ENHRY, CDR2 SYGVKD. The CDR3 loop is CAISVGQGASGREETQYF. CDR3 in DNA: TGTGCCATCAGTGTGGGACAGGGCGCTAGCGGGAGGGAAGAGACCCAGTACTTC.

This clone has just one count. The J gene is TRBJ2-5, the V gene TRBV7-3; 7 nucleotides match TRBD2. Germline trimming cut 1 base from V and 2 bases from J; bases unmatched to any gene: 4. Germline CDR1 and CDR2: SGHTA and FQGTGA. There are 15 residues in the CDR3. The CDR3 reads CASSLMGGMQETQYF. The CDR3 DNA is TGTGCCAGCAGCTTAATGGGGGGGATGCAAGAGACCCAGTACTTC.

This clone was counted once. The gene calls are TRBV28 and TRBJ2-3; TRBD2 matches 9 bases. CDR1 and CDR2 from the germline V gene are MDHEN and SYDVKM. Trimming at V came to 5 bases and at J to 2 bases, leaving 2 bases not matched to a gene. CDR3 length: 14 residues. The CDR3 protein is CASSPSGTTDTQYF. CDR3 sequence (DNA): TGTGCCAGCAGTCCTAGCGGGACCACAGATACGCAGTATTTT.

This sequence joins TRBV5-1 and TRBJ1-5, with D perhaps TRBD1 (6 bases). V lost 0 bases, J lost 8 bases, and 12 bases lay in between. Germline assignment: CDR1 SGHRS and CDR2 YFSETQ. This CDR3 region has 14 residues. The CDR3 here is CASSLGQGREPQHF. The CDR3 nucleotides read TGCGCCAGCAGCTTGGGGCAGGGGCGGGAGCCCCAGCATTTT.

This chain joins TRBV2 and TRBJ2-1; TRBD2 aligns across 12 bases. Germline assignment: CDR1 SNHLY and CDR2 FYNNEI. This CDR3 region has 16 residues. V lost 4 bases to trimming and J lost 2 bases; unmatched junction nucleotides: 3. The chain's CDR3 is CASSGTSGATYNEQFF. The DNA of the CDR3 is TGTGCCAGCAGTGGGACTAGCGGGGCAACCTACAATGAGCAGTTCTTC.

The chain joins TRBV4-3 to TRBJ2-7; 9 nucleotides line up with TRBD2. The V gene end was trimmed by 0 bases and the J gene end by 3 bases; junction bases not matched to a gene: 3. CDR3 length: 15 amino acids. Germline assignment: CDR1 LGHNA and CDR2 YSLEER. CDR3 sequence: CASSQETSGNYEQYF. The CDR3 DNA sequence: TGCGCCAGCAGCCAAGAGACTAGCGGTAACTACGAGCAGTACTTC.

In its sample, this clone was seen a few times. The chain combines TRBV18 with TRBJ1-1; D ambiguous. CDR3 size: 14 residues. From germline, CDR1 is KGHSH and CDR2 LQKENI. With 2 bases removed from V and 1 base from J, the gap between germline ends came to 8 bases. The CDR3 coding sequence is TGTGCCAGCTCACCAACGCAGCAGAACACTGAAGCTTTCTTT. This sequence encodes CASSPTQQNTEAFF.

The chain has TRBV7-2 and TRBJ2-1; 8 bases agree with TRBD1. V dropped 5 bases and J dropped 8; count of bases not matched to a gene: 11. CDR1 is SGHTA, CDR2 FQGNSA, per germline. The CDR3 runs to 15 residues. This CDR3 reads CASSMTGAPGDEQFF. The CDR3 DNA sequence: TGTGCCAGCAGCATGACAGGGGCCCCAGGGGATGAGCAGTTCTTC.

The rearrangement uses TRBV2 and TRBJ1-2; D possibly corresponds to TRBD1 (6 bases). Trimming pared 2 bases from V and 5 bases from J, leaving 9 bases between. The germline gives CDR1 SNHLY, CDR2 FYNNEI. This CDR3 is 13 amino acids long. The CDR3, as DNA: TGTGCCAGCAGTGAACGGGGGGCGTATGGCTACACCTTC. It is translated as CASSERGAYGYTF. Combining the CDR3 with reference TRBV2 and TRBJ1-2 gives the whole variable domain EPEVTQTPSHQVTQMGQEVILRCVPISNHLYFYWYRQILGQKVEFLVSFYNNEISEKSEIFDDQFSVERPDGSNFTLKIRSTKLEDSAMYFCASSERGAYGYTFGSGTRLTVV.

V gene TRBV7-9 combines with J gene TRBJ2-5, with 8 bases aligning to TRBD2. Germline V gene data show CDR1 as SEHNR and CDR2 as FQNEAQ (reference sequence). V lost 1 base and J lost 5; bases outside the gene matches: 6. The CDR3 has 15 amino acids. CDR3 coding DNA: TGTGCCAGCAGCTTAGTTATTAGCGGGATGGAGACCCAGTACTTC. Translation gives CASSLVISGMETQYF.

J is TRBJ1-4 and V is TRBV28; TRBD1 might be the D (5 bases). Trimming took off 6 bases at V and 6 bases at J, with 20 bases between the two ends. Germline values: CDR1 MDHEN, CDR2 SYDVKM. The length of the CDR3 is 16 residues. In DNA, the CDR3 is TGTGCCAGCAGCAGCTGGGGGTCCCCGGGTGATGAAAAACTGTTTTTT. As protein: CASSSWGSPGDEKLFF. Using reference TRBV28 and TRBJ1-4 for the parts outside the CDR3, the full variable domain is DVKVTQSSRYLVKRTGEKVFLECVQDMDHENMFWYRQDPGLGLRLIYFSYDVKMKEKGDIPEGYSVSREKKERFSLILESASTNQTSMYLCASSSWGSPGDEKLFFGSGTQLSVL.

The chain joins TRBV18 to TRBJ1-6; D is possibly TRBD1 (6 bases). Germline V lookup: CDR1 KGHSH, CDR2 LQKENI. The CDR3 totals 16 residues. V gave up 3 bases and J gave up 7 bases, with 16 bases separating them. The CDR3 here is CASSPLGAGANSPLHF. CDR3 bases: TGTGCCAGCTCACCCCTAGGGGCAGGGGCAAATTCACCCCTCCACTTT.